What follows are 17 T cell receptor beta chains derived from one specimen sequenced in a study of blood T cell repertoires in COVID-19. Measured with immunoSEQ multiplex PCR; TCRdb has only the in-frame clones, and not every one. The table shows about 210,000 clones, with roughly 87% occurring only once. The sample was PBMCs or T cells enriched from blood (not recorded which). The source of these receptors is a man younger than 35 with acute COVID-19.

The V and J genes are TRBV14 and TRBJ1-1; D remains ambiguous. Trimming removed 0 bases from V and 5 bases from J, with 10 bases in between. Germline CDR1 and CDR2: SGHDN and FVKESK. This CDR3 has 14 amino acids. CDR3 residues: CASSQESGSTEAFF. DNA of the CDR3: TGTGCCAGCAGCCAAGAATCGGGGAGTACTGAAGCTTTCTTT.

This sequence joins TRBV29-1 and TRBJ2-1; 9 nucleotides line up with TRBD2. Germline V CDR1 and CDR2: SQVTM, ANQGSEA. Germline trimming cut 3 bases from V and 5 bases from J; bases unmatched to any gene: 8. The CDR3 is 15 residues long. For the CDR3, the DNA is TGCAGCGTTGACCTTAAGACTAGCGGAGACAATGAGCAGTTCTTC. It specifies CSVDLKTSGDNEQFF.

J is TRBJ2-2 and V is TRBV6-4; 11 nucleotides agree with TRBD2. The V and J ends lost 6 bases and 6 bases, in that order; junction bases with no gene match: 6. CDR1 is MRHNA, CDR2 SNTAGT, per germline. The CDR3 sequence is 15 residues long. CDR3 bases: TGTGCCAGCAGCCTACTAGCGGGAGCCCCCGGGGAGCTGTTTTTT. Translated, it gives CASSLLAGAPGELFF.

A single count supports this clone. The chain recombines TRBV27 with TRBJ2-1; TRBD2 agrees at 9 bases. CDR3 length: 15 amino acids. With 6 bases clipped from V and 4 bases from J, the junction kept 7 bases outside the gene matches. CDR1 MNHEY and CDR2 SMNVEV come from the germline V gene (reference sequence). The CDR3 sequence: CASSPETSGYNEQFF. In DNA form, the CDR3 reads TGTGCCAGCAGCCCGGAGACTAGCGGATACAATGAGCAGTTCTTC.

This clone turned up a few times. The chain carries TRBV9 and TRBJ2-7, with unresolved D. V lost 0 bases, J lost 0 bases, and 7 bases lay in between. Germline V gives CDR1 SGDLS, CDR2 YYNGEE. The CDR3 is 14 residues long. The CDR3 nucleotides are TGTGCCAGCAGCGTAGGAGTTATCTCCTACGAGCAGTACTTC. Its translation is CASSVGVISYEQYF.

The count of this clone is one. The chain links TRBV6-5 to TRBJ2-2; a possible D gene is TRBD2 (6 bases). Looked up from germline, CDR1 is MNHEY and CDR2 is SVGAGI. This CDR3 comprises 15 residues. V shed 10 bases and J shed 5 bases, with 20 bases lying between them. The CDR3 region is CATRPRGLNTGELFF. Written as DNA, the CDR3 is TGTGCCACCCGACCCCGAGGACTAAATACCGGGGAGCTGTTTTTT.

V and J are TRBV27 and TRBJ1-1; maybe TRBD1 (5 bases). V was shortened by 6 bases and J by 4 bases, with 12 bases between the two germline ends. This CDR3 is 13 amino acids long. The germline gives CDR1 MNHEY, CDR2 SMNVEV (reference sequence). This CDR3 is CASSSGGSTEAFF. Written as DNA, the CDR3 is TGTGCCAGCAGCTCCGGGGGGAGCACTGAAGCTTTCTTT.

The V gene is TRBV29-1, the J gene TRBJ2-3, with D perhaps assigned TRBD1 or TRBD2 (5 bases each). The V gene lost 7 bases and the J gene lost 5 bases, with 13 bases spanning the gap. CDR1 and CDR2 from the germline V gene are SQVTM and ANQGSEA. This CDR3 is built from 12 residues. CDR3: CSAGPHGDTQYF. DNA of the CDR3: TGCAGCGCGGGACCCCACGGAGATACGCAGTATTTT.

The chain combines TRBV9 with TRBJ2-5; D gene unclear. The CDR3 spans 13 residues. Trimming shortened V by 1 base and J by 2 bases, and 6 bases separated the two germline ends. CDR1 SGDLS and CDR2 YYNGEE come from the germline V gene. The CDR3 sequence is CASSVSGQETQYF. The CDR3 bases are TGTGCCAGCAGCGTATCCGGTCAAGAGACCCAGTACTTC.

The rearrangement joins TRBV24-1 to TRBJ2-3, with TRBD2 identical over 7 bases. This CDR3 region has 19 residues. V was pared by 2 bases and J by 0 bases, with 13 bases of the junction left unmatched. In germline, CDR1 is KGHDR, CDR2 SFDVKD. The CDR3: CATSDSPGLLTSSTDTQYF. CDR3 bases: TGTGCCACCAGTGATTCACCGGGACTACTCACTTCTAGCACAGATACGCAGTATTTT.

The rearrangement joins TRBV19 to TRBJ2-7, with 8 bases that match TRBD2. The CDR3 extends over 15 amino acids. Germline lookup yields CDR1 LNHDA and CDR2 SQIVND (reference sequence). V dropped 4 bases and J dropped 4; count of bases not matched to a gene: 9. CDR3 DNA sequence: TGTGCCAGTAGTACACAAGCGGGAGTCGGGTACGAGCAGTACTTC. Amino acid sequence: CASSTQAGVGYEQYF.

The chain links TRBV28 to TRBJ1-2; weak D call: TRBD1 (5 bases). The CDR3 spans 15 residues. V was pared by 4 bases and J by 4 bases, with 16 bases between. Germline loops: CDR1 MDHEN, CDR2 SYDVKM. The CDR3 bases are TGTGCCAGCAGTTCAAACTCCCCCGGGGGCTATGGCTACACCTTC. This encodes CASSSNSPGGYGYTF.

This clone was counted a single time. The chain carries TRBV4-1 and TRBJ1-1; no firm D call. CDR3 length equals 14 residues. V lost 1 base to trimming and J lost 7 bases, with 13 bases between them. CDR1 and CDR2 from the germline V gene are MGHRA and YSYEKL. The CDR3 coding sequence is TGCGCCAGCAGCCAAGTATCCGGTCTGAATGAAGCTTTCTTT. Amino acid sequence: CASSQVSGLNEAFF.

The chain has TRBV30 and TRBJ1-5, with TRBD1 matching over 8 bases. The CDR3 is 12 residues long. Trimming cost V 1 base and J 7 bases; bases outside gene matches: 0. The germline CDR1 and CDR2 sequences are GTSNPN and SVGIG (reference sequence). CDR3 DNA sequence: TGTGCCTGGAGTGCAGGGGGCCAGCCCCAGCATTTT. Translating gives CAWSAGGQPQHF.

The chain couples TRBV9 to TRBJ1-2; 8 bases match TRBD1. The CDR3 contains 13 residues. Germline V lookup: CDR1 SGDLS, CDR2 YYNGEE. The J segment lost 8 bases and the V segment lost 4 bases, leaving 7 bases of the junction unmatched. CDR3 DNA sequence: TGTGCCAGCAGCCGTCGTCAGGGGGCAGGCTACACCTTC. Translated: CASSRRQGAGYTF.

The V call is TRBV24-1, the J call TRBJ1-6; 9 bases align to TRBD1. Per germline, CDR1 KGHDR and CDR2 SFDVKD. The CDR3 consists of 18 residues. V shed 4 bases, J shed 0 bases, and the junction held 6 bases outside the gene matches. CDR3 protein: CATSEPDRGSSYNSPLHF. The CDR3 DNA follows: TGTGCCACCAGTGAACCAGACAGGGGGAGCTCCTATAATTCACCCCTCCACTTT.

This sequence joins TRBV7-9 and TRBJ2-3; 7 nucleotides align to TRBD2. Germline V CDR1 and CDR2: SEHNR, FQNEAQ (reference sequence). The V gene end was trimmed by 1 base and the J gene end by 1 base; junction bases not matched to a gene: 8. The CDR3 runs to 17 residues. The CDR3 DNA reads as TGTGCCAGCAGCTTAGGAAGAAGCGGGATTGGCACAGATACGCAGTATTTT. Translated, it gives CASSLGRSGIGTDTQYF.